One sample yielded the 10 T cell receptor beta chains listed below, sequenced in a study of blood T cells in healthy people across ages. PCR was performed a second time for roughly 7 to 12 cycles using a sample-barcoded 5' primer and a J-beta primer mix. TCRdb reanalysed the 5' RACE reads using MiXCR and keeps one entry per CDR3 protein. The sample consists of 850,000 to 1,300,000 distinct CDR3 sequences, under 45% of them appearing once. Material: blood. All receptors derive from a woman aged 60 to 75 in good health.

This chain connects TRBV7-3 to TRBJ2-1; D is possibly TRBD1 (6 bases). The CDR3 runs to 13 residues. Trimming left V 4 bases short and J 10 bases short, with 14 bases between. Germline CDR1 is SGHTA and CDR2 is FQGTGA. In nucleotides, the CDR3 is TGTGCCAGCAGCTCCGACAGGCCTCTGGAGCAGTTCTTC. Its translation is CASSSDRPLEQFF.

This sequence joins TRBV30 and TRBJ2-1; 7 nucleotides line up with TRBD1. TRBJ2-7 matches the DNA end more closely, so the J call is doubtful. This CDR3 is 14 amino acids long. Germline V gene lookup returns CDR1 GTSNPN and CDR2 SVGIG (reference sequence). CDR3 nucleotides: TGTGCCTGCCAACCAGGGGGTAGATACAATGAGCAGTACTTC. Residues: CACQPGGRYNEQYF.

This clonotype came up once. The rearrangement uses TRBV7-8 and TRBJ2-6; D is uncertain. Germline V lookup: CDR1 SGHVS, CDR2 FQNEAQ. The CDR3 runs 16 residues. The germline V and J ends were trimmed by 5 bases and 4 bases, with 15 bases remaining between them. The CDR3 nucleotides are TGTGCCAGCAGCGCCACCGACAAAGCCGGGGCCAACGTCCTGACTTTC. Protein sequence: CASSATDKAGANVLTF.

This clonotype turned up a few times. This chain connects TRBV9 to TRBJ2-7; D not certain. Trimming took 1 base from V and 2 from J, leaving 10 bases between them. The CDR3 extends over 14 amino acids. CDR1 and CDR2 from the germline V gene are SGDLS and YYNGEE. CDR3 DNA sequence: TGTGCCAGCAGCGTAACCGGAAACCCCTACGAGCAGTACTTC. It yields the protein CASSVTGNPYEQYF.

The chain has TRBV11-3 and TRBJ2-1; 9 bases agree with TRBD2. CDR3 length: 15 residues. The germline V gene encodes CDR1 SGHNT and CDR2 YENEEA. The ends lost 2 bases at V and 7 bases at J; junction bases unmatched: 6. CDR3: CASSLWDSGSNEQFF. The CDR3 bases are TGTGCCAGCAGCTTATGGGATAGCGGGAGTAATGAGCAGTTCTTC.

The chain couples TRBV6-6 to TRBJ2-1; 8 bases line up with TRBD2. The germline V gene has CDR1 MNHNY and CDR2 SVGAGI (reference sequence). With V trimmed by 0 bases and J by 7 bases, 2 bases remained unmatched. The CDR3 is 14 amino acids. In DNA, the CDR3 is TGTGCCAGCAGTTACTCTCCTAGCGGGAATGAGCAGTTCTTC. Translation: CASSYSPSGNEQFF.

This rearrangement joins TRBV12-3 or TRBV12-4 to TRBJ2-1, with 8 nucleotides matching TRBD2. V was pared by 7 bases and J by 8 bases, with 10 bases of the junction left unmatched. The CDR3 is 14 amino acids. The CDR3 spells CASKLGAGGDEQFF. CDR3 bases: TGTGCCAGCAAGTTGGGGGCGGGGGGCGATGAGCAGTTCTTC.

This chain uses TRBV24-1 with TRBJ2-7; 7 nucleotides match TRBD1. The end of the DNA is better explained by TRBJ2-5, so the J call may be wrong. The CDR3 is 13 amino acids. The V gene's germline CDR1 is KGHDR and CDR2 SFDVKD. In nucleotides, the CDR3 is TGTGCCACCCAGGACAGGTTCCGAGAGACCCAGTACTTC. Translation gives CATQDRFRETQYF.

This rearrangement joins TRBV2 to TRBJ2-7, with D possibly matching TRBD1 (5 bases). CDR1 and CDR2 from the germline V gene are SNHLY and FYNNEI. V lost 6 bases, J lost 0 bases, and 12 bases lay in between. The CDR3 loop spans 14 amino acids. The CDR3: CASRLQVTSYEQYF. The CDR3 DNA follows: TGTGCCAGCAGATTACAGGTGACCTCCTACGAGCAGTACTTC.

The rearrangement links TRBV7-9 to TRBJ2-7, with 10 bases aligning to TRBD2. The CDR3 consists of 16 residues. V dropped 4 bases and J dropped 8; count of bases not matched to a gene: 14. Germline assignment: CDR1 SEHNR and CDR2 FQNEAQ (reference sequence). CDR3 bases: TGTGCCAGCAGCTCGGGCCAGCGGGAGGGCCCGATGAAGCAGTACTTC. It translates to CASSSGQREGPMKQYF.